This T cell receptor beta chain is from a study of blood T cells in healthy people across ages. PCR was performed a second time for about 7 to 11 cycles using a sample-barcoded 5' primer and a J-beta primer mix. A template-switch adaptor that had 12 random nucleotides put a tag on each cDNA molecule. TCRdb called the 5' RACE reads again in MiXCR, with one record for every CDR3 protein. The table includes some 900,000 distinct CDR3 sequences, roughly 43% detected once. This clonotype turned up a few times. No antigen is known for it. Study results and limitations: Fewer expanded clones and more diversity marked long-lived versus aged donors. Investigators treated diversity estimates from one million T cells as underestimates.

Extractions gave at least 5.5 micrograms of total RNA per sample. The CDR3 has 15 residues. Germline loops: CDR1 MNHEY, CDR2 SVGAGI. Sequenced sample: blood. The V gene is TRBV6-5, the J gene TRBJ2-7; 9 bases agree with TRBD2. Near its end, the DNA agrees better with TRBJ2-5, so the J call may be wrong. The clonotype originates from a man aged 30 to 39 in good health. CDR3 loop: CASSYAAGGLETQYF. CDR3 in DNA: TGTGCCAGCAGTTACGCTGCGGGGGGGCTGGAGACCCAGTACTTC.